The rows below give T cell receptor beta chains drawn from one sample of a study of shared clonotypes between healthy human individuals. Sequencing was performed with immunoSEQ multiplex PCR; in TCRdb, only in-frame clones are kept and a portion is missing. Of under 850,000 clones in the sample, 80% to 95% are singletons; the top ten hold approximately 25%. Sample: naive CD8+ T cells sorted from blood. The receptors were gathered from a man younger than 45 in good health. The conserved cysteine and the conserved F or W are not part of the CDR3 here. The order of the fields is clone size, V gene, CDR3 protein. Size values are once, few and many counts, or a class for expanded clones, and some rows have none.

size: .; V: TRBV27; CDR3: ASSLGTDNQPQH
size: once; V: TRBV27; CDR3: ASYSGHIQY
size: .; V: TRBV2; CDR3: ASRGTRGENTEAF
size: .; V: TRBV4-1; CDR3: ASSPRQGATYEQY
size: .; V: TRBV11-2; CDR3: ASSLGFRGRGNEKLF
size: .; V: TRBV4-1; CDR3: ASSQVGAPPYEQY
size: once; V: TRBV10-2; CDR3: ASSSGELF
size: .; V: TRBV4-1; CDR3: ASSQATGSYEQY
size: .; V: TRBV10-1; CDR3: ASSDRVSSDTQY
size: once; V: TRBV27; CDR3: ASSSGLAYYNEQF
size: .; V: TRBV19; CDR3: ASSINPSTGNEQF
size: .; V: TRBV13; CDR3: ASSPTGGGYEQY
size: .; V: TRBV30; CDR3: AWRSSLREQY
size: .; V: TRBV27; CDR3: ASSADTSGLSSYEQY
size: .; V: TRBV19; CDR3: ASSVSGTGTELF
size: .; V: TRBV4-1; CDR3: ASSQVRGAYEQY
size: many; V: TRBV7-9; CDR3: ASTTGLREQY
size: .; V: TRBV7-9; CDR3: AIPILRRDRVHNEQF
size: .; V: TRBV6-1; CDR3: ASSEGVAGASYEQY
size: .; V: TRBV9; CDR3: ASSVVANTEAF
size: .; V: TRBV6-1; CDR3: ASSEGVGVLIVYGYT
size: .; V: TRBV7-9; CDR3: ASSLGPPLTGDNEQF
size: .; V: TRBV28; CDR3: ASSNPRTGSYEQY
size: .; V: TRBV27; CDR3: ASRTTSGSGETQY
size: once; V: TRBV9; CDR3: ASSALTGVNTEAF
size: .; V: TRBV5-1; CDR3: ASSSSVAGSSYEQY
size: .; V: TRBV5-1; CDR3: ASRTSGYDEQF
size: once; V: TRBV5-6; CDR3: ASSSQAYEQY
size: .; V: TRBV7-3; CDR3: ASSLRASGLGNEQF
size: .; V: TRBV7-9; CDR3: ASSLRANQGPGELF
size: few; V: TRBV2; CDR3: ASRDYEQY
size: .; V: TRBV11-2; CDR3: ASSLGGSGFNEQF
size: .; V: TRBV6-5; CDR3: ASSYVGLGATEAF
size: .; V: TRBV15; CDR3: ATSRDSANRNNEQF
size: .; V: TRBV5-6; CDR3: ASSLGLEGNIQY
size: few; V: TRBV7-9; CDR3: ASSLKRLERYT
size: .; V: TRBV5-1; CDR3: ASSLASGVNEQF
size: once; V: TRBV6-5; CDR3: ASSYPKETGYHEQF
size: few; V: TRBV7-9; CDR3: ASSSEEGQSSYEQY
size: .; V: TRBV29-1; CDR3: SVTGLWNEQF
size: .; V: TRBV7-8; CDR3: ASSLGVAGGFELF
size: .; V: TRBV9; CDR3: ASSASRGSNYGYT